The 4 T cell receptor beta chains reported below all come from one sample, sequenced in a study of regulatory T cells in long-lasting Graves disease. Arm-PCR of CDR3 regions with iRepertoire HTBI primers generated TCR beta libraries. TCRdb analysed the multiplex PCR reads with MiXCR anew, one entry per CDR3 protein. The sample carries approximately 270,000 distinct CDR3 sequences, around a sixth recorded once. Time point here: newly diagnosed GD, antithyroid drugs for less than 3 months. The TCR library was prepared using RNA isolated from PBMCs. These data also featured in a second study, about T cells in Graves' hyperthyroidism and ophthalmopathy.

Sample: peripheral blood mononuclear cells (PBMCs), taken at new diagnosis, from a patient treated with antithyroid drugs. The origin of the receptors is a woman younger than 45 with Graves disease.

This clonotype has ten or more counts. The chain combines TRBV5-1 with TRBJ2-5; TRBD1 matches at 9 bases. Germline CDR1 is SGHRS and CDR2 is YFSETQ. The CDR3 loop spans 14 amino acids. After removal of 7 bases from V and 2 bases from J, the junction contained 6 bases not matched to a gene. CDR3 region: CASGTGIGQETQYF. CDR3 in DNA: TGCGCCAGCGGGACAGGGATTGGGCAAGAGACCCAGTACTTC.

This clonotype was observed at least ten times. V usage is TRBV10-3 and J usage is TRBJ2-6, with D possibly matching TRBD1 (6 bases). CDR1 and CDR2 (germline): ENHRY, SYGVKD. The germline V and J ends were trimmed by 10 bases and 4 bases, with 20 bases remaining between them. This CDR3 comprises 16 residues. The DNA for the CDR3 is TGTGCCACGCGGTCTGATACAGGGACCGGGGCCAACGTCCTGACTTTC. Residues: CATRSDTGTGANVLTF.

This clonotype appeared many times. The genes are TRBV4-2 and TRBJ2-5; tentatively, D is TRBD1 or TRBD2 (5 bases each). The V and J ends lost 1 base and 3 bases respectively, with 9 bases between them. Per germline, CDR1 LGHNA and CDR2 YNFKEQ. This CDR3 comprises 14 residues. The CDR3 here is CASSQGGAEETQYF. In DNA, the CDR3 is TGTGCCAGCAGCCAAGGAGGGGCGGAAGAGACCCAGTACTTC.

This clonotype was detected ten times or more. This chain joins TRBV20-1 and TRBJ1-2; weak D call: TRBD1 (5 bases). CDR1 DFQATT and CDR2 SNEGSKA come from the germline V gene (reference sequence). This CDR3 is 13 amino acids long. The V gene lost 6 bases and the J gene lost 3 bases, with 14 bases spanning the gap. The CDR3 loop is CSAAPRGDYGYTF. The CDR3 DNA follows: TGCAGTGCCGCCCCCAGAGGGGACTATGGCTACACCTTC.